One and the same sample provided the 21 T cell receptor beta chains below, sequenced in a study of blood T cell repertoires in COVID-19 (dated by TCRdb to about 2020). The library relied on the immunoSEQ multiplex PCR assay. TCRdb provides this immuneACCESS table in a form limited to in-frame rearrangements. Some clones are lacking; in checked studies, under half of them reflect an unresolved V gene, and why the rest are absent is not known. The sample contains fewer than 110,000 clones, about 90% of them found a single time. 6.2% of the sample is in the top ten clones. The sequenced material came from peripheral blood. These receptor sequences come from a human donor in a cohort sampled during active COVID-19.

The rearrangement joins TRBV6-2 or TRBV6-3 to TRBJ1-1, with TRBD1 matching over 9 bases. This CDR3 region has 13 residues. Germline lookup yields CDR1 MNHEY and CDR2 SVGEGT. With V trimmed by 6 bases and J by 5 bases, 4 bases remained unmatched. The CDR3 is CASSWDRVTEAFF. In DNA, the CDR3 is TGTGCCAGCAGCTGGGACAGGGTAACTGAAGCTTTCTTT.

This chain joins TRBV7-2 and TRBJ2-1, with a tentative D call TRBD2 (5 bases). This CDR3 contains 16 residues. Germline CDR1 reads SGHTA; CDR2 reads FQGNSA. Between the trimmed V and J ends, which lost 1 base and 0 bases, there was a span of 10 bases. CDR3 nucleotide sequence: TGTGCCAGCAGCTTAGAATCTGGGAGCTCCTACAATGAGCAGTTCTTC. It is translated as CASSLESGSSYNEQFF.

The chain has TRBV9 and TRBJ2-1; the match to TRBD2 covers 8 bases. Germline loops: CDR1 SGDLS, CDR2 YYNGEE. Germline trimming cut 0 bases from V and 3 bases from J; bases unmatched to any gene: 8. There are 17 residues in the CDR3. CDR3 sequence (DNA): TGTGCCAGCAGCGTAGCTTTAGCGGGACGGTTCTACAATGAGCAGTTCTTC. Amino acid sequence: CASSVALAGRFYNEQFF.

The chain combines TRBV28 with TRBJ1-5; 7 positions match TRBD1. CDR1 and CDR2 from the germline V gene are MDHEN and SYDVKM. This CDR3 region has 14 residues. Trimming took 7 bases from V and 7 from J; bases not matched to a gene: 10. The CDR3 bases are TGTGCCAGCAATCCCATGACAGGGATGCAGCCCCAGCATTTT. It translates to CASNPMTGMQPQHF.

The V call is TRBV14, the J call TRBJ1-1; a possible D gene is TRBD1 (5 bases). The CDR3 extends over 16 amino acids. Germline V gene data show CDR1 as SGHDN and CDR2 as FVKESK. Trimming removed 4 bases at V and 1 base at J, with 16 bases between. The CDR3 DNA reads TGTGCCAGCAGCCCCGACTTCGGGACTCAGAACACTGAAGCTTTCTTT. Its protein product is CASSPDFGTQNTEAFF.

The chain recombines TRBV28 with TRBJ2-7; 9 bases are shared with TRBD2. The V gene's germline CDR1 is MDHEN and CDR2 SYDVKM. V lost 4 bases to trimming and J lost 6 bases; unmatched junction nucleotides: 10. The CDR3 is 15 amino acids. CDR3 residues: CASSSPRGLAREQYF. The CDR3 DNA reads TGTGCCAGCAGTTCACCCCGGGGACTAGCCCGCGAGCAGTACTTC.

The chain combines TRBV6-5 with TRBJ2-1; possible D gene TRBD2, 5 bases. This CDR3 comprises 15 residues. V was cut by 8 bases and J by 6 bases, with 20 bases left in between. CDR1 and CDR2 (germline): MNHEY, SVGAGI. The CDR3 bases are TGTGCCAGCGCGAAGGCGGTTAGCGCCGGCAATGAGCAGTTCTTC. Protein: CASAKAVSAGNEQFF.

The chain combines TRBV24-1 with TRBJ2-2; no reliable D call. The V gene lost 5 bases and the J gene lost 6 bases, with 6 bases spanning the gap. The germline gives CDR1 KGHDR, CDR2 SFDVKD. CDR3 length: 12 residues. The CDR3 bases are TGTGCCACCAGTGCAATGTCCGGGGAGCTGTTTTTT. It encodes CATSAMSGELFF.

V and J are TRBV3-1 (or the pseudogene TRBV3-2) and TRBJ2-7, with 9 bases aligning to TRBD1. This CDR3 has 14 residues. The ends lost 6 bases at V and 7 bases at J; junction bases unmatched: 10. Germline V gene data show CDR1 as LGHDT and CDR2 as YNNKEL (reference sequence). The CDR3, as DNA: TGTGCCAGCAGTCTTCCGGGACAGGGCTTAGAGCAGTACTTC. Its translation: CASSLPGQGLEQYF.

The chain carries TRBV3-1 (or the pseudogene TRBV3-2) and TRBJ2-3, with 9 bases fitting TRBD2. Germline values: CDR1 LGHDT, CDR2 YNNKEL (reference sequence). V trimming: 4 bases; J trimming: 0 bases; junction bases outside the gene matches: 5. The CDR3 contains 16 residues. CDR3: CASSPLAGTSTDTQYF. Written as DNA, the CDR3 is TGTGCCAGCAGCCCGCTAGCGGGAACTAGCACAGATACGCAGTATTTT.

The chain uses TRBV2 and TRBJ1-6, with no clear D. Trimming took off 0 bases at V and 6 bases at J, with 9 bases between the two ends. This CDR3 contains 15 residues. Germline assignment: CDR1 SNHLY and CDR2 FYNNEI. The CDR3 loop is CASSEAFTVNSPLHF. In nucleotides, the CDR3 is TGTGCCAGCAGTGAAGCGTTCACAGTTAATTCACCCCTCCACTTT.

The chain is built from TRBV13 and TRBJ2-2, with no clear D. In germline, CDR1 is PRHDT, CDR2 FYEKMQ (reference sequence). The CDR3 is 18 amino acids. V lost 2 bases, J lost 3 bases, and 19 bases lay in between. CDR3 amino acids: CASSLRSFRLDYTGELFF. In nucleotides, the CDR3 is TGTGCCAGCAGCTTAAGGTCGTTTCGCCTAGACTACACCGGGGAGCTGTTTTTT. Together with reference TRBV13 and TRBJ2-2, the CDR3 gives the full variable domain: AAGVIQSPRHLIKEKRETATLKCYPIPRHDTVYWYQQGPGQDPQFLISFYEKMQSDKGSIPDRFSAQQFSDYHSELNMSSLELGDSALYFCASSLRSFRLDYTGELFFGEGSRLTVL.

DNA of the CDR3: TGTGCCAGCAGACCCACAGGGGTGAGTGGCTACACCTTC. Protein sequence: CASRPTGVSGYTF. The chain recombines TRBV2 with TRBJ1-2; 7 bases are shared with TRBD1. The germline V gene encodes CDR1 SNHLY and CDR2 FYNNEI. The CDR3 is 13 residues long. J gave up 7 bases and V 6 bases, and 8 bases lay outside the gene matches.

The chain links TRBV5-4 to TRBJ2-3, with 7 positions matching TRBD2. The junction had 5 bases not matched to a gene; V was cut back by 0 bases and J by 1 base. Germline V CDR1 and CDR2: SGHNT, YYREEE (reference sequence). CDR3 length equals 16 residues. The CDR3 sequence is CASSLVGGWGTDTQYF. CDR3 nucleotide sequence: TGTGCCAGCAGCTTGGTCGGGGGGTGGGGCACAGATACGCAGTATTTT.

The chain has TRBV2 and TRBJ2-3; no clear D. This CDR3 has 15 residues. In germline, CDR1 is SNHLY, CDR2 FYNNEI. Trimming stripped 1 base from V and 4 bases from J, with 12 bases between. The CDR3 is CASSEGVRSADTQYF. DNA of the CDR3: TGTGCCAGCAGTGAAGGGGTGAGGTCCGCAGATACGCAGTATTTT.

This clone was picked up one time. The rearrangement joins TRBV11-2 to TRBJ1-1; D gene ambiguous. Trimming stripped 0 bases from V and 7 bases from J, with 6 bases between. The CDR3 has 12 residues. Germline assignment: CDR1 SGHAT and CDR2 FQNNGV. The CDR3 spells CASSLERHEAFF. The DNA of the CDR3 is TGTGCCAGCAGCTTAGAGAGGCATGAAGCTTTCTTT.

The chain employs TRBV24-1 and TRBJ2-1; D is unresolved. Germline V gene data show CDR1 as KGHDR and CDR2 as SFDVKD. The V end lost 4 bases, the J end lost 7 bases, and 7 bases lay between the germline ends. This CDR3 contains 12 residues. CDR3: CATSDSRNEQFF. CDR3 bases: TGTGCCACCAGTGACTCTCGGAATGAGCAGTTCTTC.

This chain connects TRBV6-5 to TRBJ1-2; 10 bases fit TRBD1. The CDR3 runs to 15 residues. J was trimmed by 6 bases and V by 0 bases; bases with no gene match: 4. CDR1 MNHEY and CDR2 SVGAGI come from the germline V gene. The CDR3 bases are TGTGCCAGCAGTTACTCCCTGACAGGGGGCAATGGCTACACCTTC. Translated: CASSYSLTGGNGYTF.

The chain is built from TRBV28 and TRBJ2-7; 7 bases match TRBD2. With 6 bases clipped from V and 4 bases from J, the junction kept 12 bases outside the gene matches. The length of the CDR3 is 15 residues. Germline CDR1 reads MDHEN; CDR2 reads SYDVKM. CDR3 in amino acids: CASRDPGGGAYEQYF. CDR3 sequence (DNA): TGTGCCAGCAGGGACCCGGGGGGTGGGGCTTACGAGCAGTACTTC.

The chain carries TRBV3-1 (or the pseudogene TRBV3-2) and TRBJ2-1; 9 bases map to TRBD2. Germline values: CDR1 LGHDT, CDR2 YNNKEL (reference sequence). The CDR3 is 18 amino acids. Trimming removed 0 bases from V and 7 bases from J; junction bases left unmatched: 13. In nucleotides, the CDR3 is TGTGCCAGCAGCCAAGATAAAGGCGGGAGGGCCTTGTGGAATGAGCAGTTCTTC. Protein sequence: CASSQDKGGRALWNEQFF.

The V and J genes are TRBV5-4 and TRBJ2-1; 10 nucleotides align to TRBD2. This CDR3 region has 16 residues. After removal of 2 bases from V and 2 bases from J, the junction contained 4 bases not matched to a gene. The germline CDR1 and CDR2 sequences are SGHNT and YYREEE (reference sequence). CDR3: CASSFASGGTYNEQFF. The CDR3 DNA reads as TGTGCCAGCAGCTTTGCTAGCGGGGGAACCTACAATGAGCAGTTCTTC.